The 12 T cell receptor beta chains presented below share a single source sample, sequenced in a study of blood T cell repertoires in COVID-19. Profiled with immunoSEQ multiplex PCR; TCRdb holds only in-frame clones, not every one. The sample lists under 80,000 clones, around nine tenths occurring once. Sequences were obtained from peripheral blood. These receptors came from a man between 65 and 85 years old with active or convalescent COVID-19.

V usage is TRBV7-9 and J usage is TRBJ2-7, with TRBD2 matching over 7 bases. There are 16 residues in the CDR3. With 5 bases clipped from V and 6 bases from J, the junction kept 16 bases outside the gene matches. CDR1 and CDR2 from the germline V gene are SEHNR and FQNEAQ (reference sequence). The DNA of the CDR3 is TGTGCCAGCAGCCCTGGGAGGGGAGCCCAATTTTCCGAGCAGTACTTC. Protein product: CASSPGRGAQFSEQYF.

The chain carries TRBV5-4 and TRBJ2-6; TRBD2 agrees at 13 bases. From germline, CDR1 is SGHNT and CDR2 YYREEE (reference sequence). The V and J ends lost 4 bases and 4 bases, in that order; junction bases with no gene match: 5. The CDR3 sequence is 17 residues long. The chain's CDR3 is CASSGLAGARGANVLTF. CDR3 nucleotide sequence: TGTGCCAGCAGCGGACTAGCGGGAGCGAGGGGGGCCAACGTCCTGACTTTC. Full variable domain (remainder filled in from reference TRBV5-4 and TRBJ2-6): ETGVTQSPTHLIKTRGQQVTLRCSSQSGHNTVSWYQQALGQGPQFIFQYYREEENGRGNFPPRFSGLQFPNYSSELNVNALELDDSALYLCASSGLAGARGANVLTFGAGSRLTVL.

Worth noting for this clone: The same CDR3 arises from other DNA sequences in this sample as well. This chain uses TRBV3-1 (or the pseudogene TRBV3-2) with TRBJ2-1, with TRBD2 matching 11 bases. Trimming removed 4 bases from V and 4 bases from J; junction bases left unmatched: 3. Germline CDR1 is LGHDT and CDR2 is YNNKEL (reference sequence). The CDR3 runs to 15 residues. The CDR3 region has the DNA TGTGCCAGCAGCCCCGGGACTAGCGGATACAATGAGCAGTTCTTC. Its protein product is CASSPGTSGYNEQFF.

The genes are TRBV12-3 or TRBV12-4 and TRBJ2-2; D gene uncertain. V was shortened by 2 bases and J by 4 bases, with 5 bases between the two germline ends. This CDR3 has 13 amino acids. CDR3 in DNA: TGTGCCAGCAGTTTACTTAGCACCGGGGAGCTGTTTTTT. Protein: CASSLLSTGELFF.

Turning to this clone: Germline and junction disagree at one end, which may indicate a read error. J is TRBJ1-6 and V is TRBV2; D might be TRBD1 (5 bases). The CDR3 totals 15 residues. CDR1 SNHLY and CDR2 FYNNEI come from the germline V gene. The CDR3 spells CASSADTLWYSLLHF. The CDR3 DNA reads TGTGCCAGCAGTGCGGACACTCTGTGGTATTCACTCCTCCACTTT.

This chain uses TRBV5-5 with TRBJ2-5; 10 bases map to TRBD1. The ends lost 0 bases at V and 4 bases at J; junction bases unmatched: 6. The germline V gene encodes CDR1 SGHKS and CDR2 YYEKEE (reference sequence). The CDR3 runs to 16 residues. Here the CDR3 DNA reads TGTGCCAGCAGCTTGGGCAGACAGGGGGCAAGAGAGACCCAGTACTTC. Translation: CASSLGRQGARETQYF.

CDR3 coding DNA: TGCAGCGCTACTAGCGGGAGCCCCGAGCAGTACTTC. As protein: CSATSGSPEQYF. The genes are TRBV29-1 and TRBJ2-7; TRBD2 matches at 11 bases. The germline gives CDR1 SQVTM, CDR2 ANQGSEA. The CDR3 sequence is 12 residues long. The ends lost 7 bases at V and 6 bases at J; junction bases unmatched: 5.

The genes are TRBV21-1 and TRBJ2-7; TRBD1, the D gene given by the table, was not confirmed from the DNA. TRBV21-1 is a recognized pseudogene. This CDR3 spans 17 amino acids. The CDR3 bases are TGTGCCAGCAGCAAAGCCCGTAGGGACAGCCCCTCCTACGAGCAGTACTTC. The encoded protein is CASSKARRDSPSYEQYF.

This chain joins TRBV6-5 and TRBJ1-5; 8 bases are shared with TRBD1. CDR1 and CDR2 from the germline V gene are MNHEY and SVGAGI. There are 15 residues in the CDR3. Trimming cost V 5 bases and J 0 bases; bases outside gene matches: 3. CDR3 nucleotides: TGTGCCAGCAGTCAGGGGGCCATTAGCAATCAGCCCCAGCATTTT. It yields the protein CASSQGAISNQPQHF.

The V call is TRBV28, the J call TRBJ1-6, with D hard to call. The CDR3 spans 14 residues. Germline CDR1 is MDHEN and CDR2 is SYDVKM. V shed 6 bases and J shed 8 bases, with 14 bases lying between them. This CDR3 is CASSRSGGDSPLHF. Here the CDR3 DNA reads TGTGCCAGCAGCAGGTCGGGAGGTGATTCACCCCTCCACTTT.

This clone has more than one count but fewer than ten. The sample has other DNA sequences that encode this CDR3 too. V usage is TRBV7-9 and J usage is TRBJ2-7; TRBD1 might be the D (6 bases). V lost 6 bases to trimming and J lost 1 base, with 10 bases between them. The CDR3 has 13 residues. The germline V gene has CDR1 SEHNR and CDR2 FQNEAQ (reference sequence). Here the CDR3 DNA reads TGTGCCAGCAGGCTAGGACAGTCCTACGAGCAGTACTTC. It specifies CASRLGQSYEQYF. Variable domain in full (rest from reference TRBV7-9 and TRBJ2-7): DTGVSQNPRHKITKRGQNVTFRCDPISEHNRLYWYRQTLGQGPEFLTYFQNEAQLEKSRLLSDRFSAERPKGSFSTLEIQRTEQGDSAMYLCASRLGQSYEQYFGPGTRLTVT.

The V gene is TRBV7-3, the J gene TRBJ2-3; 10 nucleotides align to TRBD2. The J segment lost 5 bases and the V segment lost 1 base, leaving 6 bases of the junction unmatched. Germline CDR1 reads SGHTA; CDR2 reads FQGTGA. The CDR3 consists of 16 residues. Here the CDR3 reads CASSLNRAGGGDTQYF. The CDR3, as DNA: TGTGCCAGCAGCTTAAATCGAGCGGGAGGGGGAGATACGCAGTATTTT.